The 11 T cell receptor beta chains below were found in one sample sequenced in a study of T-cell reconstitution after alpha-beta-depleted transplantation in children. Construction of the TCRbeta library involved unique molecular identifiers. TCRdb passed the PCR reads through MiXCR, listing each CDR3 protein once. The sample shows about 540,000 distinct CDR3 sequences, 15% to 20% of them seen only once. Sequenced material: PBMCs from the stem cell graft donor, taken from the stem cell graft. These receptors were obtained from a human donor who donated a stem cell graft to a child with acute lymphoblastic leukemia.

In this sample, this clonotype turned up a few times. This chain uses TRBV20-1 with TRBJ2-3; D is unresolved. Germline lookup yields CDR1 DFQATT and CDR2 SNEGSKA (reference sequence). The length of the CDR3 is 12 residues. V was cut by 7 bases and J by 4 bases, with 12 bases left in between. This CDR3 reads CSVEPWADTQYF. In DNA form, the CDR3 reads TGCAGTGTTGAACCTTGGGCAGATACGCAGTATTTT.

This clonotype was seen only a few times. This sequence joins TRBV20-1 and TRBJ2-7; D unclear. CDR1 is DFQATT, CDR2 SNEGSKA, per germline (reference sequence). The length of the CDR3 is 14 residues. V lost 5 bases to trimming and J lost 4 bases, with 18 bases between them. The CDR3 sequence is CSAVGESRRYEQYF. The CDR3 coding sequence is TGCAGTGCTGTCGGTGAGAGCAGGAGATACGAGCAGTACTTC.

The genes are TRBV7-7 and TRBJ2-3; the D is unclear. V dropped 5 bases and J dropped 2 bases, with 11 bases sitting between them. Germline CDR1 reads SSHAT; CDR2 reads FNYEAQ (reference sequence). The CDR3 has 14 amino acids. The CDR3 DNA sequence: TGTGCCAGCAGCCAAAGCGCGGACACAGATACGCAGTATTTT. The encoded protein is CASSQSADTDTQYF.

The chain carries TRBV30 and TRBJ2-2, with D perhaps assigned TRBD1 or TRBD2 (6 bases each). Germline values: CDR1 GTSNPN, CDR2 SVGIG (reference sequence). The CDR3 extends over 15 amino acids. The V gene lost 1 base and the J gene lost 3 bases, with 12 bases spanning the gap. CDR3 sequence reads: CAWSEGGTYTGELFF. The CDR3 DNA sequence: TGTGCCTGGAGTGAGGGGGGTACCTACACCGGGGAGCTGTTTTTT.

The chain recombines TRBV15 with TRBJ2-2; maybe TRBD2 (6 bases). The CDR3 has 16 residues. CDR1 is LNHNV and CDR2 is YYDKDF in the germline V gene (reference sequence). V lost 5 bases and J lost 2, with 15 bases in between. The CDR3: CATSGPGLTNTGELFF. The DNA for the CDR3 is TGTGCCACCAGCGGACCGGGACTGACTAACACCGGGGAGCTGTTTTTT.

The CDR3 DNA reads TGTGCCAGCAGCTTCCCCACTCAGAACACTGAAGCTTTCTTT. This sequence encodes CASSFPTQNTEAFF. V and J are TRBV7-6 and TRBJ1-1; D not certain. Trimming left V 3 bases short and J 1 base short, with 9 bases between. The length of the CDR3 is 14 residues. Looked up from germline, CDR1 is SGHVS and CDR2 is FNYEAQ.

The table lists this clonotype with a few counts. The CDR3 here is CSARQGDEQYF. CDR3 nucleotides: TGCAGTGCTAGACAGGGCGACGAGCAGTACTTC. The chain is built from TRBV20-1 and TRBJ2-7; tentatively, D is TRBD1 (5 bases). Germline values: CDR1 DFQATT, CDR2 SNEGSKA (reference sequence). The ends were cut back, 2 bases at V and 5 bases at J, with 7 bases in the middle. The CDR3 sequence is 11 residues long.

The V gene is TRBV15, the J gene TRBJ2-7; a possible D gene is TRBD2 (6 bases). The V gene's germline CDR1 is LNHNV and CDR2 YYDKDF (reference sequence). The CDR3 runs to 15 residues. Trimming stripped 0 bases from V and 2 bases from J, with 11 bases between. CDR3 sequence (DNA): TGTGCCACCAGCAGAGAACTAGCTGGGGCCTACGAGCAGTACTTC. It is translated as CATSRELAGAYEQYF.

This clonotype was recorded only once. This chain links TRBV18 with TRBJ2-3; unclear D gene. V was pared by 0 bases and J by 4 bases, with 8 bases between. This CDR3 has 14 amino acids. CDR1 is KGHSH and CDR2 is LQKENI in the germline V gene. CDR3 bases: TGTGCCAGCTCACCACCGCAACAGCCAGATACGCAGTATTTT. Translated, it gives CASSPPQQPDTQYF.

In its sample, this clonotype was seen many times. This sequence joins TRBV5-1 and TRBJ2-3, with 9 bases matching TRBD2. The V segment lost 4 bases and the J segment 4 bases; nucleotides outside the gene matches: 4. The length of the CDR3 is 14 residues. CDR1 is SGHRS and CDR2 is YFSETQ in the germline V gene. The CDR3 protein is CASSRTSVADTQYF. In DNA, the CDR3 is TGCGCCAGCAGCAGGACTAGCGTTGCAGATACGCAGTATTTT. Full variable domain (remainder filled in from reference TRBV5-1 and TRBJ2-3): KAGVTQTPRYLIKTRGQQVTLSCSPISGHRSVSWYQQTPGQGLQFLFEYFSETQRNKGNFPGRFSGRQFSNSRSEMNVSTLELGDSALYLCASSRTSVADTQYFGPGTRLTVL.

The CDR3 loop is CASSLSWLATYNEQFF. The CDR3 DNA reads as TGTGCCAGCAGCTTATCGTGGCTAGCGACTTACAATGAGCAGTTCTTC. The chain is built from TRBV7-8 and TRBJ2-1, with a possible D match to TRBD2 (6 bases). The CDR3 is 16 amino acids. Germline V gene data show CDR1 as SGHVS and CDR2 as FQNEAQ. V was clipped by 2 bases and J by 4 bases, with 15 bases between them.